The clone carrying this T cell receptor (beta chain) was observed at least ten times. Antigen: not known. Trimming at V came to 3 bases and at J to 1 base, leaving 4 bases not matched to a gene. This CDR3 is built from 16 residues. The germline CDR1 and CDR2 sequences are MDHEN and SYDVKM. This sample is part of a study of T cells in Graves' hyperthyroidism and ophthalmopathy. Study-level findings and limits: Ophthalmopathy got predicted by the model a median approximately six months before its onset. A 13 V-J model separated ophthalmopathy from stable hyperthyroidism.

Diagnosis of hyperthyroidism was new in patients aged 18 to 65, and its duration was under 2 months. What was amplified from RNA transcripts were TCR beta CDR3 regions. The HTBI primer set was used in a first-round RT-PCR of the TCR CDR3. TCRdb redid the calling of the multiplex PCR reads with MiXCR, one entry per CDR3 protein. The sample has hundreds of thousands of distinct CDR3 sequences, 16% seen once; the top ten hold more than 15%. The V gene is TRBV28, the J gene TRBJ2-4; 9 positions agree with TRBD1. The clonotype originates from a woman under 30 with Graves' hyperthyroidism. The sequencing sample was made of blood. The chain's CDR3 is CASSLVQGAAKNIQYF. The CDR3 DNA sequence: TGTGCCAGCAGTTTGGTACAGGGGGCCGCCAAAAACATTCAGTACTTC.